This T cell receptor beta chain was found in a study of cytotoxic CD8 clonotypes in ibrutinib-treated CLL (dated by TCRdb to the early 2020s). In the study overall: The cohort included around 15 treatment-naive and roughly ten relapsed/refractory patients; 17 to 18 were IGHV unmutated. Responses were partial in around 24 patients and complete in 2; after median approximately 69 months follow-up, roughly 14 stayed in remission and roughly twelve progressed. Response samples were taken after a median of 12 months on treatment, ranging from roughly 6 to 36 months. Samples averaged roughly 280,000 productive templates and just under 95,000 productive rearrangements. Of the 86 people in the trial, around 25 had longitudinal samples available. Cryopreserved peripheral blood mononuclear cells were collected at three points: before therapy, at response, and at either sustained remission or disease progression. All remission and progressive disease samples were collected while patients were still receiving ibrutinib. Broad study findings and their caveats: Lymph node repertoires were not examined, and the timing of sampling was not matched between patients in sustained remission and those whose disease progressed. Baseline clonality was found to be higher than that of age-matched healthy donors and was strongly correlated with circulating CD8+ T-cell counts. At ibrutinib response clonality went up, during sustained remission it held steady, and at progression it dropped back toward baseline. Public clonotypes were rare and either contracted or stayed stable during treatment, and the rise in clonality at ibrutinib response reflected the expansion of private clonotypes.

The time point label of this sample denotes: roughly 2 years on ibrutinib. For TCR beta library preparation, 1.5 to 2.5 micrograms of genomic DNA was extracted from cryopreserved PBMCs. Longitudinal blood samples from CLL patients on ibrutinib monotherapy were analyzed using high-throughput TCR beta sequencing. Patients were enrolled in a phase 2 open-label single-center ibrutinib monotherapy trial. The goal of deep resolution MiSeq sequencing was a depth between 1 in 1 million and 1 in 200,000 T cells, and coverage averaged 10x per clonotype. TCR beta libraries were generated with the immunoSEQ hsTCRB Kit. Processing in the source paper ran as follows. ImmunoSEQ Data Assistant and ImmunoSEQ Analyzer were used for data analysis, and V, D and J genes were assigned according to IMGT definitions. Clonality was computed as one minus normalized Shannon entropy of productive rearrangement frequencies, ranging from 0 to 1. Public clonotype analysis was restricted to overrepresented clonotypes comprising at least 0.05% of each patient's repertoire. Some 13 age-matched healthy donor repertoires from immuneACCESS served as clonality controls. TCRdb limited this immuneACCESS table to in-frame rearrangements with V and J called. A share of clones is missing; checked studies link under half to unresolved V genes, and the rest is unexplained. V, J and clone size reflect that table, while D and trimming were determined from the DNA. The sample includes 100,000 to 150,000 clones, with roughly 85% observed a single time. The ten largest make up 2% to 2.5% of the sample.

On this clone: Its antigen specificity is not known. No base quality information exists; no much larger clone differs at one position.

V is clipped by 6 bases and J by 4 bases, and the sequence between their germline boundaries is 18 bases long. CDR3 length: 15 amino acids, cysteine to phenylalanine. The DNA shown is the 45-base CDR3, in frame from base 1. The germline V gene sets CDR1 to SGHAT and CDR2 to FQNNGV. The material was PBMCs, obtained after 24 months of ibrutinib treatment. The chain employs TRBV11-2 and TRBJ2-5; the D gene is perhaps TRBD2, from 7 matching bases. The origin of this receptor is a human donor with chronic lymphocytic leukemia. The CDR3 protein: CASSKGGPIGETQYF. The DNA reads TGTGCCAGCAGTAAGGGGGGGCCTATAGGAGAGACCCAGTACTTC.